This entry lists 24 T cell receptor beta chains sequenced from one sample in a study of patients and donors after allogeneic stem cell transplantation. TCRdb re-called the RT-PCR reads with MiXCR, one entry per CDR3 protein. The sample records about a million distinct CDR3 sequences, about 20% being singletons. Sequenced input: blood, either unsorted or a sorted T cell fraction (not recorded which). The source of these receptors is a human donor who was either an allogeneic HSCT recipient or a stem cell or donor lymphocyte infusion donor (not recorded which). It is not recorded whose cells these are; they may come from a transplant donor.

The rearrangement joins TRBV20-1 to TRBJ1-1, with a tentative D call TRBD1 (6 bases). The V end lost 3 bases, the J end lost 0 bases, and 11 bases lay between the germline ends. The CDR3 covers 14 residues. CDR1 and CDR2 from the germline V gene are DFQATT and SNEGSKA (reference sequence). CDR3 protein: CSARGRGVNTEAFF. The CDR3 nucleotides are TGCAGTGCTAGGGGGAGGGGGGTGAACACTGAAGCTTTCTTT.

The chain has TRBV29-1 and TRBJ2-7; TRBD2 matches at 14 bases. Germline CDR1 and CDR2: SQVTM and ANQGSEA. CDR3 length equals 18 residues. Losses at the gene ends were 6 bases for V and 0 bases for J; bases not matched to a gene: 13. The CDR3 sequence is CSVVEWGLAGDLSYEQYF. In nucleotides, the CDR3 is TGCAGCGTCGTAGAGTGGGGACTAGCGGGGGATCTCTCCTACGAGCAGTACTTC.

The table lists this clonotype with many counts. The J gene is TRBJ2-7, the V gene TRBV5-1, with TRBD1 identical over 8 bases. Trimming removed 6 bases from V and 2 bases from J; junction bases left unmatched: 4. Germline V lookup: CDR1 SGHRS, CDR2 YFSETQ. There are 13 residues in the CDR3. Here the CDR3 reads CASKRTGTYEQYF. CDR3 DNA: TGCGCCAGCAAAAGGACAGGGACCTACGAGCAGTACTTC.

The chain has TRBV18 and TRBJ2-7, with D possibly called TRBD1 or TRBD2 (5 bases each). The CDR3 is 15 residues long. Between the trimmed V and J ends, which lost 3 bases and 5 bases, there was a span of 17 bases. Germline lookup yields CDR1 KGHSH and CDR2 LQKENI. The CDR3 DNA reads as TGTGCCAGCTCACCGGCGACTATTGGGGCCAACGAGCAGTACTTC. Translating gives CASSPATIGANEQYF.

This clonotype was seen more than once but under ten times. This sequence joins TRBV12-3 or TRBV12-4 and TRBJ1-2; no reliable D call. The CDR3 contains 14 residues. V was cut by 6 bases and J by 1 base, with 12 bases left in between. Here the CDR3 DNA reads TGTGCCAGCAGCGAGGACCGCTTTAACTATGGCTACACCTTC. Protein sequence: CASSEDRFNYGYTF.

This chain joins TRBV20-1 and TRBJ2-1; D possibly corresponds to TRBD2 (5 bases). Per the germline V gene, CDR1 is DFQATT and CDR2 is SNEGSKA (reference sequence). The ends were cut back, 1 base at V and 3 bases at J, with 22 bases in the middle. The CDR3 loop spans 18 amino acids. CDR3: CSARVPEGIRSYYNEQFF. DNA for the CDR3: TGCAGTGCTAGAGTCCCAGAGGGAATAAGGTCCTACTACAATGAGCAGTTCTTC.

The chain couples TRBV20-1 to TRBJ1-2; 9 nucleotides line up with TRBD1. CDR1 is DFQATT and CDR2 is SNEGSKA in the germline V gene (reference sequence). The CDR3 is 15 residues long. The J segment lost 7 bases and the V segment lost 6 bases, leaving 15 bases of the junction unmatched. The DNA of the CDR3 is TGCAGTGCCATGGTGTTTAAGGACAGGGGATTTGGCTACACCTTC. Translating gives CSAMVFKDRGFGYTF.

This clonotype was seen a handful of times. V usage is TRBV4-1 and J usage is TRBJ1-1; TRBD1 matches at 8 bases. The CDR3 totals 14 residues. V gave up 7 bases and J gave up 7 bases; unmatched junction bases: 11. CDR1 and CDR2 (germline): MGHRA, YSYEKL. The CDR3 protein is CASTPGDRTNEAFF. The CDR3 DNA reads TGCGCCAGCACCCCAGGGGACAGGACGAATGAAGCTTTCTTT.

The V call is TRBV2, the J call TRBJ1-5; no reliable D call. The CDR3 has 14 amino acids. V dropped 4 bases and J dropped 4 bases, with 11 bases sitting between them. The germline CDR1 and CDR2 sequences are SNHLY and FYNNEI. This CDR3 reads CASSGLVENQPQHF. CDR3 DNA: TGTGCCAGCAGTGGATTAGTAGAGAATCAGCCCCAGCATTTT.

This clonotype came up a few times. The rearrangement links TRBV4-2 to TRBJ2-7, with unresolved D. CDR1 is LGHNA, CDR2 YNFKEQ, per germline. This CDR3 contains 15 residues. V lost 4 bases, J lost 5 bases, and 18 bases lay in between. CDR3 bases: TGTGCCAGCAGCCCAGCGCAGACGCAGGTCAACGAGCAGTACTTC. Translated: CASSPAQTQVNEQYF.

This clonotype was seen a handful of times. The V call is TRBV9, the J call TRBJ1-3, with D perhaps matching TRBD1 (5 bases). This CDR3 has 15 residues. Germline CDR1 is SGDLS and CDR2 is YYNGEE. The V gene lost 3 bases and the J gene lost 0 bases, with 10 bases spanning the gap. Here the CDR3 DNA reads TGTGCCAGCAGCGCTGGGGGGACCTCTGGAAACACCATATATTTT. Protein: CASSAGGTSGNTIYF.

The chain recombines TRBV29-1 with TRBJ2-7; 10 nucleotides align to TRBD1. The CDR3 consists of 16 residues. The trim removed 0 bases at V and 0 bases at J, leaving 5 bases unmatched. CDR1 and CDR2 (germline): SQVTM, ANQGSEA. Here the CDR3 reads CSVEDLGTGVSYEQYF. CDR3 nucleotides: TGCAGCGTTGAAGATCTAGGGACAGGGGTCTCCTACGAGCAGTACTTC.

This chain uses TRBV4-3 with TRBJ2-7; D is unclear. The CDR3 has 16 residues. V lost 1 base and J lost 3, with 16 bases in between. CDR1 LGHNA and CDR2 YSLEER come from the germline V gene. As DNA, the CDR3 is TGCGCCAGCAGCCAAGGACTTCACACGGGTTACTACGAGCAGTACTTC. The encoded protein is CASSQGLHTGYYEQYF.

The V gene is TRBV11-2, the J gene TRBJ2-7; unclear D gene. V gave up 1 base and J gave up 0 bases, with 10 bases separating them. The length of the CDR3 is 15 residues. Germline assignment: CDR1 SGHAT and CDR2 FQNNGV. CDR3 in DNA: TGTGCCAGCAGCTTAGTTAGATCGAGCTCCTACGAGCAGTACTTC. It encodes CASSLVRSSSYEQYF.

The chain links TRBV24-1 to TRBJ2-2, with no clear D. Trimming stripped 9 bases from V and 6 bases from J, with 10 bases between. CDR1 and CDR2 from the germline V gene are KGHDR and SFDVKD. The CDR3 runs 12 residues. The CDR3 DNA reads TGTGCCACCTCCGACCATCCCGGGGAGCTGTTTTTT. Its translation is CATSDHPGELFF.

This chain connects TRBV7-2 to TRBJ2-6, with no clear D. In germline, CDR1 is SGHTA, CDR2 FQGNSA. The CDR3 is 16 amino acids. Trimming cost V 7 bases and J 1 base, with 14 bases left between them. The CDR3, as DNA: TGTGCCAGCAAGCCTCAGTCCGGTTCTGGGGCCAACGTCCTGACTTTC. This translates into CASKPQSGSGANVLTF.

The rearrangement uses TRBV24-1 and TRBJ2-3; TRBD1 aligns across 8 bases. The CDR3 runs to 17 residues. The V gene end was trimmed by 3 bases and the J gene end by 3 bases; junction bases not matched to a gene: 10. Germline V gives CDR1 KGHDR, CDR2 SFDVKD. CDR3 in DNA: TGTGCCACCAGTGATCGACTGACACAGGGGGTAACAGATACGCAGTATTTT. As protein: CATSDRLTQGVTDTQYF.

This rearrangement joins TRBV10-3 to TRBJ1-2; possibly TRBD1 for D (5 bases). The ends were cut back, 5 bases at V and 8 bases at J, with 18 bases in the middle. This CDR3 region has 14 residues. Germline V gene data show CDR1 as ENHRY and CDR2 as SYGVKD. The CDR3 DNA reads TGTGCCATCAGTCTCGGGACCGCCGGGGAGGGCTACACCTTC. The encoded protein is CAISLGTAGEGYTF.

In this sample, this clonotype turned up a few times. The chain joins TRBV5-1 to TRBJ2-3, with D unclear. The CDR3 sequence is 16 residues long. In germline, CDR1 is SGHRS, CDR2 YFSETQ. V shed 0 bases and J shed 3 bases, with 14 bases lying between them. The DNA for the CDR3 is TGCGCCAGCAGCTTGGATTCTGGAAAAGGAACAGATACGCAGTATTTT. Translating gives CASSLDSGKGTDTQYF.

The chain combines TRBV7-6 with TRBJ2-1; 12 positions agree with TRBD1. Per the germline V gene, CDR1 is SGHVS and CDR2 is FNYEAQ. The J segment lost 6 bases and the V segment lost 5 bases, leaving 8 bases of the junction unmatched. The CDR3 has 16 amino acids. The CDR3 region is CASSRDRGPNTNEQFF. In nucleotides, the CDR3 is TGTGCCAGCAGCAGGGACAGGGGGCCGAACACCAATGAGCAGTTCTTC.

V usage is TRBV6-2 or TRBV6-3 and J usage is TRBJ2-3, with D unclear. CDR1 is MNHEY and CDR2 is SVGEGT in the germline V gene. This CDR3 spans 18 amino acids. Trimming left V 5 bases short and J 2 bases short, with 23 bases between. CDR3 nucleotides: TGTGCCAGCAGTCGCCTATATTCTCCACGCAGAAACACAGATACGCAGTATTTT. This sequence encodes CASSRLYSPRRNTDTQYF.

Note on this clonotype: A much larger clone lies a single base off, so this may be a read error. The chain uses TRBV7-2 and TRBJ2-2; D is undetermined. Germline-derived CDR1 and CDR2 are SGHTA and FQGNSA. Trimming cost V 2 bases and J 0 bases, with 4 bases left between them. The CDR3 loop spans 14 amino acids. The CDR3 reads CASSLKTNTGELFF. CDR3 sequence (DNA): TGTGCCAGCAGCTTAAAAACGAACACCGGGGAGCTGTTTTTT.

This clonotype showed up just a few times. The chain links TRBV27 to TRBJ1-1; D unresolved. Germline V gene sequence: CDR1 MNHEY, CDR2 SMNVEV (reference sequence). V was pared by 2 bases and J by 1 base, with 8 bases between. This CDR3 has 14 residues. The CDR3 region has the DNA TGTGCCAGCAGTTTACAGGTCCCGAACACTGAAGCTTTCTTT. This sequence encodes CASSLQVPNTEAFF.

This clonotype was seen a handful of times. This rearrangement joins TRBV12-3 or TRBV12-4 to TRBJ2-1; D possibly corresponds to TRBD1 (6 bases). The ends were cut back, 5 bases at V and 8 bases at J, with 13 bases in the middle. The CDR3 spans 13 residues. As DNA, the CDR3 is TGTGCCAGCAGTACCAACAGGGTCGATGAGCAGTTCTTC. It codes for CASSTNRVDEQFF.